This TCR beta chain originates from a study of technical replicates of blood from several donors. Germline CDR1 and CDR2: SEHNR and FQNEAQ (reference sequence). The CDR3 has 16 residues. The V segment lost 5 bases and the J segment 3 bases; nucleotides outside the gene matches: 5. Data came from immunoSEQ multiplex PCR; TCRdb stores just in-frame clones and leaves some out. The profile shows around 72,000 clones, approximately 90% of them singletons. The source is a human donor in good health. Some clones in this sample may be carry-over from other donors' samples. The specimen was PBMCs. J is TRBJ2-1 and V is TRBV7-9; TRBD2 agrees at 12 bases. As DNA, the CDR3 is TGTGCCAGCAGCACCCTAGCGGGGGGGGTCTACAATGAGCAGTTCTTC. It encodes CASSTLAGGVYNEQFF.